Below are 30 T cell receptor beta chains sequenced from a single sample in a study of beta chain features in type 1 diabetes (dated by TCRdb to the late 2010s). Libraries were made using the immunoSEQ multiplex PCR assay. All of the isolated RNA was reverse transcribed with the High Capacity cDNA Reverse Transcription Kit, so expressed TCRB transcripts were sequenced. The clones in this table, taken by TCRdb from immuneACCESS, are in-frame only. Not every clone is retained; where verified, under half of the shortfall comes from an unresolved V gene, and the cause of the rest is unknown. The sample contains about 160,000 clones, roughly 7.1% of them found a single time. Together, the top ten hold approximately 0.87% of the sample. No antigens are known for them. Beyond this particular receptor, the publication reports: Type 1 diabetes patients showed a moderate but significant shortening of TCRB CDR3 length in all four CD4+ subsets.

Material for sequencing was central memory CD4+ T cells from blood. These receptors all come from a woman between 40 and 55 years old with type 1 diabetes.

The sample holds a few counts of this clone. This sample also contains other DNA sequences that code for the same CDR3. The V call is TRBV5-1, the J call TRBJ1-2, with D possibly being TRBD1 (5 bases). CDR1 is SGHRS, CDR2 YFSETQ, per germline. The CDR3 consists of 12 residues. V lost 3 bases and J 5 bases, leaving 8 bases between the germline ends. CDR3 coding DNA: TGCGCCAGCAGCTCTGGGGGGTATGGCTACACCTTC. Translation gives CASSSGGYGYTF. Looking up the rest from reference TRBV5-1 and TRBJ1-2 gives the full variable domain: KAGVTQTPRYLIKTRGQQVTLSCSPISGHRSVSWYQQTPGQGLQFLFEYFSETQRNKGNFPGRFSGRQFSNSRSEMNVSTLELGDSALYLCASSSGGYGYTFGSGTRLTVV.

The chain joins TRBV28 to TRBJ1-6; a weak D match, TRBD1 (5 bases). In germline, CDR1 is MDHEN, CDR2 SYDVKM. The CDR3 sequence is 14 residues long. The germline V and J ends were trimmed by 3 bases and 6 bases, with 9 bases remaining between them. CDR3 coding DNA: TGTGCCAGCAGTTTGGGGCCCGGTAATTCACCCCTCCACTTT. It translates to CASSLGPGNSPLHF.

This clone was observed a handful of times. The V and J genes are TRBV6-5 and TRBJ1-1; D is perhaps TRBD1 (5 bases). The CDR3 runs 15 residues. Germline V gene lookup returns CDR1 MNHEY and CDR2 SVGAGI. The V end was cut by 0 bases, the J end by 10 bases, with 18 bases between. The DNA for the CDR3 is TGTGCCAGCAGTTACTCATGGGGGGGAAATAGTATAGCTTTCTTT. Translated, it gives CASSYSWGGNSIAFF.

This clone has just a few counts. CDR3 nucleotides: TGCGCCAGCAGCCAAGTCCCGCGCTCTGGAAACACCATATATTTT. It is translated as CASSQVPRSGNTIYF. The V gene is TRBV4-3, the J gene TRBJ1-3, with unresolved D. The CDR3 is 15 amino acids. The germline CDR1 and CDR2 sequences are LGHNA and YSLEER. The V end was cut by 1 base, the J end by 0 bases, with 7 bases between.

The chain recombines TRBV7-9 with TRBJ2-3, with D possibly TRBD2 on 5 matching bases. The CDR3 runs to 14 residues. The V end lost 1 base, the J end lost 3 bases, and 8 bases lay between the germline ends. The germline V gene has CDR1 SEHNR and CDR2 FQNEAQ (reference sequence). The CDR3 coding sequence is TGTGCCAGCAGCTTAGGAGAGGGAACAGATACGCAGTATTTT. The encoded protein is CASSLGEGTDTQYF.

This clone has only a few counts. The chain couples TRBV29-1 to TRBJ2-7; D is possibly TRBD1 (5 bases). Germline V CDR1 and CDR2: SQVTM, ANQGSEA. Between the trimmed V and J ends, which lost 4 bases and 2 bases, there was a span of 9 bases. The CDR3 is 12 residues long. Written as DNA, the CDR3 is TGCAGCGTTGGTAAGGGGACCTACGAGCAGTACTTC. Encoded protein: CSVGKGTYEQYF.

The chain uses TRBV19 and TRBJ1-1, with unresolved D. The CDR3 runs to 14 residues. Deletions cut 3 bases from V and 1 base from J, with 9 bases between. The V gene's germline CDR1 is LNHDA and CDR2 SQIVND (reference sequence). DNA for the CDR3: TGTGCCAGTAGTATTTTCGGAGAGAACACTGAAGCTTTCTTT. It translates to CASSIFGENTEAFF.

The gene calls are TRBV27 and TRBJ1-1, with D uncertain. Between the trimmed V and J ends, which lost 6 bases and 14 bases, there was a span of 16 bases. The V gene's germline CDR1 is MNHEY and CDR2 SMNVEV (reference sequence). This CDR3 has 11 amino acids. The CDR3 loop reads CASSTDGVWFF. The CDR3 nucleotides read TGTGCCAGCAGCACAGATGGCGTTTGGTTCTTT.

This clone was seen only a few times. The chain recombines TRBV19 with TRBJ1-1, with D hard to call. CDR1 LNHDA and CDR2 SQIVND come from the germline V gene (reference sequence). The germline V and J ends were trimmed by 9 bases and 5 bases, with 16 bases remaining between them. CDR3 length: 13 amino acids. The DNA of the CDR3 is TGTGCCAGCAAGAAGGAGCGGTTAACTGAAGCTTTCTTT. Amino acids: CASKKERLTEAFF.

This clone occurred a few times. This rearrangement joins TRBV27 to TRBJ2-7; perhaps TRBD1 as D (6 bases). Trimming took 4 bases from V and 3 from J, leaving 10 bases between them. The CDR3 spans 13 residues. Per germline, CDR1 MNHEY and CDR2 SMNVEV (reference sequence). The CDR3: CASSSGRGYEQYF. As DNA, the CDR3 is TGTGCCAGCAGTTCGGGCAGGGGCTACGAGCAGTACTTC.

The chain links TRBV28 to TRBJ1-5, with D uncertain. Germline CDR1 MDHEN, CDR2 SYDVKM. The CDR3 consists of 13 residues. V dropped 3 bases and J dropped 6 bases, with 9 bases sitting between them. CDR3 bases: TGTGCCAGCAGTTTTAGGAGGCCTCAGCCCCAGCATTTT. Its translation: CASSFRRPQPQHF.

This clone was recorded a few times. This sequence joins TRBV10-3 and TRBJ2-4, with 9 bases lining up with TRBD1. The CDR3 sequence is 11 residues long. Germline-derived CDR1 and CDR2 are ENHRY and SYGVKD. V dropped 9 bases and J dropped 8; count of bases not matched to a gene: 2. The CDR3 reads CAIRDRDIQYF. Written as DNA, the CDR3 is TGTGCCATAAGGGACAGGGACATTCAGTACTTC.

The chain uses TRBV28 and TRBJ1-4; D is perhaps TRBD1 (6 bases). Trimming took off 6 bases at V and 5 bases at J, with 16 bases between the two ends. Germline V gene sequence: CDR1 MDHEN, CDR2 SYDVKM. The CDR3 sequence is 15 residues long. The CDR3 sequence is CASRPQGGGNEKLFF. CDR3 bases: TGTGCCAGCAGGCCACAGGGAGGGGGGAATGAAAAACTGTTTTTT.

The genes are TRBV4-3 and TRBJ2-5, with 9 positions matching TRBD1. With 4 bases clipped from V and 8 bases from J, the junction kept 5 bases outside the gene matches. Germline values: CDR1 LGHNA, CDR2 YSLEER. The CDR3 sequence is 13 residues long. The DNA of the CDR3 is TGCGCCAGCAGCCGGGACAGGGCCGCCACCCAGTACTTC. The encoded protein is CASSRDRAATQYF.

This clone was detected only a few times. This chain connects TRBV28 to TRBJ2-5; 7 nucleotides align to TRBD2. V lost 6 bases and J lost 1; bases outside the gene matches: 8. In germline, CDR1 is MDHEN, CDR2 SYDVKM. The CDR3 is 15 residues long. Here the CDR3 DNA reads TGTGCCAGCAGCCCAACCGGACTAGTCCAAGAGACCCAGTACTTC. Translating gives CASSPTGLVQETQYF.

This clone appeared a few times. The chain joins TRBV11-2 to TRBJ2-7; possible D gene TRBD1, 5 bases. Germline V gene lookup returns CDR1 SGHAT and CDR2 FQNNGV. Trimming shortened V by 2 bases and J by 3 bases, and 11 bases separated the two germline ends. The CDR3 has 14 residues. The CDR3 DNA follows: TGTGCCAGCAGCTTACAGGGTAACTACTACGAGCAGTACTTC. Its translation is CASSLQGNYYEQYF.

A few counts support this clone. CDR3 loop: CASSLLPDGEGEQFF. The CDR3 DNA is TGTGCCAGCAGCCTACTTCCGGACGGGGAAGGGGAGCAGTTCTTC. The chain has TRBV9 and TRBJ2-1; tentatively, D is TRBD2 (5 bases). Looked up from germline, CDR1 is SGDLS and CDR2 is YYNGEE. The CDR3 runs to 15 residues. V was pared by 4 bases and J by 10 bases, with 21 bases between.

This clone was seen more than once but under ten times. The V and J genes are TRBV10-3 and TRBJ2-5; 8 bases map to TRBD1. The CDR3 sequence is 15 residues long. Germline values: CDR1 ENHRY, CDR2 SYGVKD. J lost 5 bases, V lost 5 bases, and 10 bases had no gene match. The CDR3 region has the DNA TGTGCCATCAGTTCCCTACAGGGGGAAAGGGAGACCCAGTACTTC. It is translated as CAISSLQGERETQYF.

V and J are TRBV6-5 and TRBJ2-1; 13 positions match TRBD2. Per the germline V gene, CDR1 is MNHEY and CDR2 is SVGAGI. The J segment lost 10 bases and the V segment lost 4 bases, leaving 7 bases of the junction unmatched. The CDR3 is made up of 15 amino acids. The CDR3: CASSSHGLAGEEQFF. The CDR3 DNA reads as TGTGCCAGCAGTTCCCACGGACTAGCGGGAGAGGAGCAGTTCTTC.

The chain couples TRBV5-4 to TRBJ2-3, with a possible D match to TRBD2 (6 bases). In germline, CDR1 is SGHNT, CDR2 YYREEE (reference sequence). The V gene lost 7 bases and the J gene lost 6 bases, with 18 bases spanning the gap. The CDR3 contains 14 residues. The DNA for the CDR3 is TGTGCCAGCCAGCTTATCAGCCGGGGGGATACGCAGTATTTT. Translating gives CASQLISRGDTQYF. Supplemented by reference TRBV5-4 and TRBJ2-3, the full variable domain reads ETGVTQSPTHLIKTRGQQVTLRCSSQSGHNTVSWYQQALGQGPQFIFQYYREEENGRGNFPPRFSGLQFPNYSSELNVNALELDDSALYLCASQLISRGDTQYFGPGTRLTVL.

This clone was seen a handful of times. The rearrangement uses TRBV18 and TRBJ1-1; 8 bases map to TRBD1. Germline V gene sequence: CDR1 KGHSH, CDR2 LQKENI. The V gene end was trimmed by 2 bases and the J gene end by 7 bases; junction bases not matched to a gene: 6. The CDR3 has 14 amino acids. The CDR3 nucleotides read TGTGCCAGCTCACCAAGTGTGACAGGGGATGAAGCTTTCTTT. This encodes CASSPSVTGDEAFF.

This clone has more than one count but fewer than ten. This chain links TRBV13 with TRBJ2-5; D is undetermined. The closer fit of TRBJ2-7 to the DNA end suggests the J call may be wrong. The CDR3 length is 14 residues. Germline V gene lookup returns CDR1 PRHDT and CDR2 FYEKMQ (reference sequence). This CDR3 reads CASSFGELSYEQYF. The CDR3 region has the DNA TGTGCCAGCAGCTTCGGAGAGCTGTCCTACGAGCAGTACTTC.

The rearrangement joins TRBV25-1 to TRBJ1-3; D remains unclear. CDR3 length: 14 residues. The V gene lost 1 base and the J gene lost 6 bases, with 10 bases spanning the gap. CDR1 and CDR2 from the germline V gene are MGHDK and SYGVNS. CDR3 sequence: CASSESGRENTIYF. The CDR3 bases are TGTGCCAGCAGTGAATCAGGACGGGAAAACACCATATATTTT.

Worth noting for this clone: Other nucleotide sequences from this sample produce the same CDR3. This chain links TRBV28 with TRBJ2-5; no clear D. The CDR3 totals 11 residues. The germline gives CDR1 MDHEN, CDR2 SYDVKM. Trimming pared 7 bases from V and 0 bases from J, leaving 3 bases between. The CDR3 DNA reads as TGTGCCAGCACGGACCAAGAGACCCAGTACTTC. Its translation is CASTDQETQYF.

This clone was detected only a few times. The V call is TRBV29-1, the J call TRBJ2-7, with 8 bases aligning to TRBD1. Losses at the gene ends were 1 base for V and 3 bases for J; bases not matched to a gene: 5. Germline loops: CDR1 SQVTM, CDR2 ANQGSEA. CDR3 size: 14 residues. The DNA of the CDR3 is TGCAGCGTTGAAGTCAGGGGGCCGATCTACGAGCAGTACTTC. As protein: CSVEVRGPIYEQYF.

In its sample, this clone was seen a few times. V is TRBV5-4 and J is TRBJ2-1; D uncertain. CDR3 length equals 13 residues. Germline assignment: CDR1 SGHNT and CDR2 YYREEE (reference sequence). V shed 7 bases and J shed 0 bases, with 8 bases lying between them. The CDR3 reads CASSPVSYNEQFF. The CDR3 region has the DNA TGTGCCAGCTCCCCGGTCTCCTACAATGAGCAGTTCTTC.

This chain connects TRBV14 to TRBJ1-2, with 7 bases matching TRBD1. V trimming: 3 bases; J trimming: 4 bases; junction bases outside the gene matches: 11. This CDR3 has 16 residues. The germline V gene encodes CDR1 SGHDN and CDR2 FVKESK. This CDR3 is CASSQAGQALIYGYTF. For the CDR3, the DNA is TGTGCCAGCAGCCAGGCCGGACAGGCGCTGATCTATGGCTACACCTTC.

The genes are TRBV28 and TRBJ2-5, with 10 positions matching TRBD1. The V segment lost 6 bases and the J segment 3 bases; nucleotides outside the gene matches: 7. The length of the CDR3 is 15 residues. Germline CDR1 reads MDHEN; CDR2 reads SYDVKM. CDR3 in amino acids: CASSPAGQGEETQYF. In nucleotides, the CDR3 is TGTGCCAGCAGCCCAGCCGGACAGGGGGAAGAGACCCAGTACTTC. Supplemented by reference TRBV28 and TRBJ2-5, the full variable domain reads DVKVTQSSRYLVKRTGEKVFLECVQDMDHENMFWYRQDPGLGLRLIYFSYDVKMKEKGDIPEGYSVSREKKERFSLILESASTNQTSMYLCASSPAGQGEETQYFGPGTRLLVL.

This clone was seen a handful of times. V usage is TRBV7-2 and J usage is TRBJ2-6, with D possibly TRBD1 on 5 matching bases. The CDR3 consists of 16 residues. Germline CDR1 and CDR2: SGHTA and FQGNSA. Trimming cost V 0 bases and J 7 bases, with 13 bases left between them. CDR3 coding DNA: TGTGCCAGCAGCTTAGCGAGCGACAGTGGAGCCAACGTCCTGACTTTC. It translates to CASSLASDSGANVLTF.

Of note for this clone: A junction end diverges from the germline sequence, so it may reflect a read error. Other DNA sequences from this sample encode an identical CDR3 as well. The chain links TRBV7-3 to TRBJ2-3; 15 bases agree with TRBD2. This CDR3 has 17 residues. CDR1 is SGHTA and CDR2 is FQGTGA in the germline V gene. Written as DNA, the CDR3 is TGTGCCAGCAGCTCAGGACTAGCGGGAGGGCTCCGGGATACGCAATATTTT. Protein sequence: CASSSGLAGGLRDTQYF. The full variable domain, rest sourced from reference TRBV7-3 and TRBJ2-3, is GAGVSQTPSNKVTEKGKYVELRCDPISGHTALYWYRQSLGQGPEFLIYFQGTGAADDSGLPNDRFFAVRPEGSVSTLKIQRTERGDSAVYLCASSSGLAGGLRDTQYFGPGTRLTVL.